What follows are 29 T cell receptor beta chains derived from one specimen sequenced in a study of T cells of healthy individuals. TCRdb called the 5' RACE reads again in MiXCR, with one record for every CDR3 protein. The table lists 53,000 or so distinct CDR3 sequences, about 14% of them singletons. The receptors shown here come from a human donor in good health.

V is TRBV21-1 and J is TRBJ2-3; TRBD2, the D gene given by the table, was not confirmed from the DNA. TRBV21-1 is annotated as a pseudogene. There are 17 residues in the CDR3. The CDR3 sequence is CASSKASASGRLDTQYF. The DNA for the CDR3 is TGTGCCAGCAGCAAAGCGTCGGCTAGCGGGAGATTAGATACGCAGTATTTT.

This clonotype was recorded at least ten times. CDR3 sequence reads: CASSTTGVCEKLFF. The CDR3, as DNA: TGTGCCAGCAGCACAACAGGGGTTTGTGAAAAACTGTTTTTT. V usage is TRBV21-1 and J usage is TRBJ1-4; TRBD1 is the table's D call, not checked against the DNA. TRBV21-1 is a pseudogene locus. CDR3 length: 14 residues.

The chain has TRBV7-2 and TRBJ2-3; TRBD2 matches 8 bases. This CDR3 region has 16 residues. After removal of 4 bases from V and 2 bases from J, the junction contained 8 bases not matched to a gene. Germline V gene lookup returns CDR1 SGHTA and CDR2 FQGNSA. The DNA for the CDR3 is TGTGCCAGCAGCTCCATTGGCGGGGGGCCCACAGATACGCAGTATTTT. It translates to CASSSIGGGPTDTQYF.

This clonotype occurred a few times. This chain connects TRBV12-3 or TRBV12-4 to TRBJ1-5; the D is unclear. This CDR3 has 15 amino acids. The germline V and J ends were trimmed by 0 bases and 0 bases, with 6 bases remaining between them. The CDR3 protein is CASSLAGNSNQPQHF. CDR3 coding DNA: TGTGCCAGCAGTTTAGCGGGTAATAGCAATCAGCCCCAGCATTTT.

CDR3 sequence: CASSLERAAYGYTF. CDR3 DNA sequence: TGCGCCAGCAGCTTGGAGAGGGCGGCCTATGGCTACACCTTC. The chain uses TRBV5-1 and TRBJ1-2; no reliable D call. Germline V gene data show CDR1 as SGHRS and CDR2 as YFSETQ. Trimming removed 0 bases from V and 4 bases from J, with 10 bases in between. The CDR3 extends over 14 amino acids.

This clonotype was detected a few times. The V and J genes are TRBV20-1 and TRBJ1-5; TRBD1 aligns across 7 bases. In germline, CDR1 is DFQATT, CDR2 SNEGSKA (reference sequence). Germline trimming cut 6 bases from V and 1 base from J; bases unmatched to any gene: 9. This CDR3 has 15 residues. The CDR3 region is CSAQVAGGSNQPQHF. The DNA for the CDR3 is TGCAGTGCCCAGGTGGCAGGGGGAAGCAATCAGCCCCAGCATTTT.

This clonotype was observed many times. CDR3 DNA sequence: TGTGCCAGCAGCGCACCGGGGCCGTACACTGAAGCTTTCTTT. Translation: CASSAPGPYTEAFF. The rearrangement links TRBV7-2 to TRBJ1-1; D may be TRBD1 (5 bases). Germline V CDR1 and CDR2: SGHTA, FQGNSA. The CDR3 covers 14 residues. With 5 bases removed from V and 3 bases from J, the gap between germline ends came to 13 bases.

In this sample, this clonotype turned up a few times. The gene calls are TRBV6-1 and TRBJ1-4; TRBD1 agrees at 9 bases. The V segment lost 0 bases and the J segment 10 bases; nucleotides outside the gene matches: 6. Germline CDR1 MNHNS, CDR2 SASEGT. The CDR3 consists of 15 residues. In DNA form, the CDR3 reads TGTGCCAGCAGTGAAGCTGGTACAGGGGGCGTAAAACTGTTTTTT. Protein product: CASSEAGTGGVKLFF.

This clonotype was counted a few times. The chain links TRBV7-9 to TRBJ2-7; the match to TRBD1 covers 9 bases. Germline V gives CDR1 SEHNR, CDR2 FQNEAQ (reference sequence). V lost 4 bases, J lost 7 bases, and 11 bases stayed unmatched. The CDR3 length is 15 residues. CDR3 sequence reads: CASSSAGTGLGEQYF. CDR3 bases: TGTGCCAGCAGCTCCGCCGGGACAGGGTTAGGAGAGCAGTACTTC.

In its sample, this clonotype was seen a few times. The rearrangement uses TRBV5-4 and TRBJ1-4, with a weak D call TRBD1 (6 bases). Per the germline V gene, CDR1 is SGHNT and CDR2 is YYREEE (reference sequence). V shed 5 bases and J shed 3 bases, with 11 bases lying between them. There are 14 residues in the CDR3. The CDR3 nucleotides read TGTGCCAGCAGTTACGGGGGCTCTAATGAAAAACTGTTTTTT. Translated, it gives CASSYGGSNEKLFF.

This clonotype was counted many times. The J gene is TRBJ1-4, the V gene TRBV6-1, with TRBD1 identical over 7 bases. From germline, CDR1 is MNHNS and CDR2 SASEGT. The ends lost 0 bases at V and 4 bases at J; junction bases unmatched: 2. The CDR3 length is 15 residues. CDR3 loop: CASSEAQGVNEKLFF. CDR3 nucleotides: TGTGCCAGCAGTGAAGCGCAGGGGGTTAATGAAAAACTGTTTTTT.

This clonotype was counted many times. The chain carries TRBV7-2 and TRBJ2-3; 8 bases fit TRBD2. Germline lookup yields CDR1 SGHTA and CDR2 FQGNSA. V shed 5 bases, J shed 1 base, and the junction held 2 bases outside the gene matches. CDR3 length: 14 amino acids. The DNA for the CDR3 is TGTGCCAGCAGCGCGACTAGCGGCACAGATACGCAGTATTTT. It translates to CASSATSGTDTQYF.

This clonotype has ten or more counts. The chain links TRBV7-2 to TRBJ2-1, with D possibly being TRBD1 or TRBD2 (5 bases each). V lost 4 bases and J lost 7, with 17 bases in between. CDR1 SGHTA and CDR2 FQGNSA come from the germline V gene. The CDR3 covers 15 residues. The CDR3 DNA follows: TGTGCCAGCAGCTCATCGGGACCGGTGGGGAATGAGCAGTTCTTC. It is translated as CASSSSGPVGNEQFF.

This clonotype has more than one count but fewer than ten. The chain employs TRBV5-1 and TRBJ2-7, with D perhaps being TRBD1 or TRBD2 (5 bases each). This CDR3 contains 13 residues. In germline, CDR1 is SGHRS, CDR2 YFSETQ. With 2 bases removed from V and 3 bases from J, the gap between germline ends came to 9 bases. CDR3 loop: CASSLGTVYEQYF. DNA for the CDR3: TGCGCCAGCAGCTTAGGGACGGTCTACGAGCAGTACTTC. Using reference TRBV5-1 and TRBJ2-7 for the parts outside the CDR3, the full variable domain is KAGVTQTPRYLIKTRGQQVTLSCSPISGHRSVSWYQQTPGQGLQFLFEYFSETQRNKGNFPGRFSGRQFSNSRSEMNVSTLELGDSALYLCASSLGTVYEQYFGPGTRLTVT.

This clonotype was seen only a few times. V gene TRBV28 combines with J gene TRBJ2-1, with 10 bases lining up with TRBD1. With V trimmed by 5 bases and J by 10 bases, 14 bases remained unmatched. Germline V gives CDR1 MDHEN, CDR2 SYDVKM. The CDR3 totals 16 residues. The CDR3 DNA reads TGTGCCAGCAGTCAGCTAACCGGGACAGGGGTGCGGGAGCAGTTCTTC. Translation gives CASSQLTGTGVREQFF.

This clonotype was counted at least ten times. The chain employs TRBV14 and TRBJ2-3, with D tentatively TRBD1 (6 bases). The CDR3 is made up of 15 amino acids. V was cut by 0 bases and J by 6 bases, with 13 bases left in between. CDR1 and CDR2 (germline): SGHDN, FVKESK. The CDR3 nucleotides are TGTGCCAGCAGCCAAGAATTTGGGGGCTCCGATACGCAGTATTTT. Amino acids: CASSQEFGGSDTQYF.

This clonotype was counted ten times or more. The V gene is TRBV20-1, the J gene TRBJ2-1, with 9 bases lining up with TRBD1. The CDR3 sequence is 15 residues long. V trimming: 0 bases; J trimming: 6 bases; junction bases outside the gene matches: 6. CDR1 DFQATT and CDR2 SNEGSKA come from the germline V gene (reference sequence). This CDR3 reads CSARDTGTGLNEQFF. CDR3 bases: TGCAGTGCTAGAGACACGGGGACAGGGCTCAATGAGCAGTTCTTC.

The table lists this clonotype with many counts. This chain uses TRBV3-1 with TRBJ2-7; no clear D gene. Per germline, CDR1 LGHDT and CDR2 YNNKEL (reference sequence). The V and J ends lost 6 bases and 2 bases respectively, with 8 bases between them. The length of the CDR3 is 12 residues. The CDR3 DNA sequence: TGTGCCAGCAGTATTAGAACCTACGAGCAGTACTTC. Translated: CASSIRTYEQYF.

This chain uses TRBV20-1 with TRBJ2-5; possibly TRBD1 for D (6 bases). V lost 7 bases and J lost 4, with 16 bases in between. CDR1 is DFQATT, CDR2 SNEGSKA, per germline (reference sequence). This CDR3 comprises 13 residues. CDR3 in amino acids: CSDDHPGVETQYF. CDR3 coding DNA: TGCAGTGATGACCACCCAGGGGTAGAGACCCAGTACTTC.

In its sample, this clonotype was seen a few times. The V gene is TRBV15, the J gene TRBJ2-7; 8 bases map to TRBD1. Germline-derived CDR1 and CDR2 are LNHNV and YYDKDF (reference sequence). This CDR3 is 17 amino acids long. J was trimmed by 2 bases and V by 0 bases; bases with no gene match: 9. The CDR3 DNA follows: TGTGCCACCAGCAGAGATCGAGCTCAGGGGGCCCCCTACGAGCAGTACTTC. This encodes CATSRDRAQGAPYEQYF.

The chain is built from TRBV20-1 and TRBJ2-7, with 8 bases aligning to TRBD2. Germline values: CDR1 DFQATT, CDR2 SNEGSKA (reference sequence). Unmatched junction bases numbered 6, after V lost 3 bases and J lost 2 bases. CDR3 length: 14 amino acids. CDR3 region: CSASGGGLPYEQYF. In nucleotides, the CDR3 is TGCAGTGCTAGTGGCGGGGGGCTACCCTACGAGCAGTACTTC.

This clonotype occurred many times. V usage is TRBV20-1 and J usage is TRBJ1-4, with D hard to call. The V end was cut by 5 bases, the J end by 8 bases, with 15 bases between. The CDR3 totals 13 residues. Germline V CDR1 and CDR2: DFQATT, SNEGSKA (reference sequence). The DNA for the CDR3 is TGCAGTGCTGACCGATTCGACGGGGAAAAACTGTTTTTT. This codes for CSADRFDGEKLFF.

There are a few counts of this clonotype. The DNA of the CDR3 is TGTGCCAGCAGCTTTGCGGTTGAGCAGTACTTC. Amino acids: CASSFAVEQYF. The chain couples TRBV7-2 to TRBJ2-7, with no clear D. Trimming removed 3 bases from V and 7 bases from J, with 7 bases in between. CDR1 SGHTA and CDR2 FQGNSA come from the germline V gene. The length of the CDR3 is 11 residues.

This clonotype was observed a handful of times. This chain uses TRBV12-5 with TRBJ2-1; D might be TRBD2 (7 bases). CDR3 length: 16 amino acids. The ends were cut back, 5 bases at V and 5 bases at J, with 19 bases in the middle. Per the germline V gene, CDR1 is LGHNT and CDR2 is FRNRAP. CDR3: CASGLQVAGANNEQFF. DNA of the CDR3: TGTGCTAGTGGTCTGCAAGTGGCGGGGGCGAACAATGAGCAGTTCTTC.

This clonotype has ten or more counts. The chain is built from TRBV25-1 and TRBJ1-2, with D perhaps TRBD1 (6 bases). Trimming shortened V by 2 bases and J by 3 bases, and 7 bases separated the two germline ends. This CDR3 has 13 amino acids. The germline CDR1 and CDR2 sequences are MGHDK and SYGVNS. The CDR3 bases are TGTGCCAGCAGTGAAACAGGGTACTATGGCTACACCTTC. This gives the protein CASSETGYYGYTF.

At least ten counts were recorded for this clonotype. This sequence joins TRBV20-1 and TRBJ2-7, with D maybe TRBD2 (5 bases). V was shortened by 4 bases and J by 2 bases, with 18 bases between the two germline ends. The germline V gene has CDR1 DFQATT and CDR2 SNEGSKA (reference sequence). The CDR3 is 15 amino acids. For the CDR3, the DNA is TGCAGTGCTAACGCCCTGGCTAGCCCAGCCTACGAGCAGTACTTC. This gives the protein CSANALASPAYEQYF.

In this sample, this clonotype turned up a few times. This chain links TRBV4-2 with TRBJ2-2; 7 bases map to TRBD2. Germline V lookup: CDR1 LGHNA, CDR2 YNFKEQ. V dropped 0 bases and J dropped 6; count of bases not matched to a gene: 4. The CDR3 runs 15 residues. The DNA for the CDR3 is TGTGCCAGCAGCCAAGAACGGGGGGTAGCCGGGGAGCTGTTTTTT. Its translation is CASSQERGVAGELFF.

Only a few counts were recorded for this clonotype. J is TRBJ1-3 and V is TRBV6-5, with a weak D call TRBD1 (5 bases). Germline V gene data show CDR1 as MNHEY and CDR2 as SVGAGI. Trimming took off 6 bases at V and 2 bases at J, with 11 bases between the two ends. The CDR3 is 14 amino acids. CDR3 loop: CASSSGTPGNTIYF. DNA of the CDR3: TGTGCCAGCAGCTCCGGGACGCCTGGAAACACCATATATTTT.

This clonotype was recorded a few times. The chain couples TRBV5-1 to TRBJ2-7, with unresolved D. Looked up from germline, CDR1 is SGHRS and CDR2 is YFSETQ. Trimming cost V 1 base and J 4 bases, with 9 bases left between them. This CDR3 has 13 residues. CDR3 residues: CASSLFFSYEQYF. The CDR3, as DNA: TGCGCCAGCAGCTTGTTCTTTAGTTACGAGCAGTACTTC.